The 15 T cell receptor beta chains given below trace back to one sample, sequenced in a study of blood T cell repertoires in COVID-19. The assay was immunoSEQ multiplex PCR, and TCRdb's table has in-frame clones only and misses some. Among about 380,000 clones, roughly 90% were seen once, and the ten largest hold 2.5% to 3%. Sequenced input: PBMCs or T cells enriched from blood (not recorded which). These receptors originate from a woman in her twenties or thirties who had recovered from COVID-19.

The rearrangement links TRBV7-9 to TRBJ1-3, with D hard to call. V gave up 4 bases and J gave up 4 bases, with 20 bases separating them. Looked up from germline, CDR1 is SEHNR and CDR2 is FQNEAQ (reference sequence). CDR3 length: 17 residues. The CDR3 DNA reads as TGTGCCAGCAGCTCGGGAGCGGGTAACTGGTTAGGAAACACCATATATTTT. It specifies CASSSGAGNWLGNTIYF.

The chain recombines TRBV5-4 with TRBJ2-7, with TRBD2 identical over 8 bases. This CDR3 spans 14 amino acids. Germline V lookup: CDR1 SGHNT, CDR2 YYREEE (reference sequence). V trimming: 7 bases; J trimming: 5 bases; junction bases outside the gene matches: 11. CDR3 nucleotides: TGTGCCAGCGGGCGTTGGCGGGAGGTTCACGAGCAGTACTTC. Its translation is CASGRWREVHEQYF.

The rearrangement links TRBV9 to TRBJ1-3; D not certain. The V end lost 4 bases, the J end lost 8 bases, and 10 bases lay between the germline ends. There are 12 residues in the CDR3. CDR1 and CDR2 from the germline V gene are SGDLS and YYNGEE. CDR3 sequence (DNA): TGTGCCAGCAGCCCCCCGTCTCACACCATATATTTT. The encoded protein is CASSPPSHTIYF.

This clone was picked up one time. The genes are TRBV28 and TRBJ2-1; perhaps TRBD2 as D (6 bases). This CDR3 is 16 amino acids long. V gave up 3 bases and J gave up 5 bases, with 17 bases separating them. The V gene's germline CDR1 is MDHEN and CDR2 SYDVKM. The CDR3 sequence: CASSFGGASYNNEQFF. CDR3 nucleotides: TGTGCCAGCAGTTTCGGCGGGGCTAGCTATAACAATGAGCAGTTCTTC.

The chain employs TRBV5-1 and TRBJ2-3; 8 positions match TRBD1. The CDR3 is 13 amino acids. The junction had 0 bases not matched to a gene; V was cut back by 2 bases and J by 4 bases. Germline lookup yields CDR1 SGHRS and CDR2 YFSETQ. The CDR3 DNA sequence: TGCGCCAGCAGCTTACAGGGGGCAGATACGCAGTATTTT. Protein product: CASSLQGADTQYF. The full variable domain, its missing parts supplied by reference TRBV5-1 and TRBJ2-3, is KAGVTQTPRYLIKTRGQQVTLSCSPISGHRSVSWYQQTPGQGLQFLFEYFSETQRNKGNFPGRFSGRQFSNSRSEMNVSTLELGDSALYLCASSLQGADTQYFGPGTRLTVL.

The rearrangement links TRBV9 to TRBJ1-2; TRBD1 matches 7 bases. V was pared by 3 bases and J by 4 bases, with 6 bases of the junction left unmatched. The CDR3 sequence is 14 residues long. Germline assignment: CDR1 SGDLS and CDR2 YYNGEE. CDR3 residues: CASSEWTGPYGYTF. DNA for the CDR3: TGTGCCAGCAGCGAATGGACAGGCCCCTATGGCTACACCTTC.

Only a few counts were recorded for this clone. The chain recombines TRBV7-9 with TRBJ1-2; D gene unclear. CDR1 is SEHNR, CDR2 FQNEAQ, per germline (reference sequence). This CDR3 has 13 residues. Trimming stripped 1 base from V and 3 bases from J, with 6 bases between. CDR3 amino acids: CASSLGRDYGYTF. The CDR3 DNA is TGTGCCAGCAGCTTAGGGAGGGACTATGGCTACACCTTC.

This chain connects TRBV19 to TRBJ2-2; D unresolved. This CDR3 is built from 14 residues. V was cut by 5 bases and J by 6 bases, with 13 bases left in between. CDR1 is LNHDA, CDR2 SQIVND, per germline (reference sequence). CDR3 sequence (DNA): TGTGCCAGTAGTCCTTTGGGCGCGCCCGGGGAGCTGTTTTTT. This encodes CASSPLGAPGELFF.

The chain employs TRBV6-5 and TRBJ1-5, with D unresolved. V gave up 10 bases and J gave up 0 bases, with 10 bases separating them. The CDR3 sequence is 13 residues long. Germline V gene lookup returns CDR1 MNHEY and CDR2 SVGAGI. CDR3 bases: TGTGCCACAAGCAAAAATAGCAATCAGCCCCAGCATTTT. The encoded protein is CATSKNSNQPQHF.

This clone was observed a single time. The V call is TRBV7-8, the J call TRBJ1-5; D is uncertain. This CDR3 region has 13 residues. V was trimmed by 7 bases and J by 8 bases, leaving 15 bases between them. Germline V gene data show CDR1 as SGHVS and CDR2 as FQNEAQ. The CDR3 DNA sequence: TGTGCCAGCACCACGATGTCCTCGGAGCCCCAGCATTTT. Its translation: CASTTMSSEPQHF.

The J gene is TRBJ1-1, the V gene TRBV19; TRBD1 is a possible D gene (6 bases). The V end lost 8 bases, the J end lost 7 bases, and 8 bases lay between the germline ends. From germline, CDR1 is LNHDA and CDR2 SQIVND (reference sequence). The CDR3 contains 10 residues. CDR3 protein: CASLQGEAFF. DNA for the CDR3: TGTGCCAGTTTACAGGGTGAAGCTTTCTTT.

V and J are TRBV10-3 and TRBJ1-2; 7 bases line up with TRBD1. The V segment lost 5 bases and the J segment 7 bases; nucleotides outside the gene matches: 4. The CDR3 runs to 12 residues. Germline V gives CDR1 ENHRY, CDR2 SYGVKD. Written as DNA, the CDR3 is TGTGCCATCAGTAGGGACAGCCCTGGCTACACCTTC. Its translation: CAISRDSPGYTF.

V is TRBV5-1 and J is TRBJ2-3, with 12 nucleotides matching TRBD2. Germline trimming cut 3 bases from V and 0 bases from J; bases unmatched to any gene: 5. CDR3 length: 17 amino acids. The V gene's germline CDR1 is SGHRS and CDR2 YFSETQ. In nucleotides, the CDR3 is TGCGCCAGCAGCTCTATGGGGACTAGCGGGAGCACAGATACGCAGTATTTT. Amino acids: CASSSMGTSGSTDTQYF. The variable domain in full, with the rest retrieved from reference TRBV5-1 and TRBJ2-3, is KAGVTQTPRYLIKTRGQQVTLSCSPISGHRSVSWYQQTPGQGLQFLFEYFSETQRNKGNFPGRFSGRQFSNSRSEMNVSTLELGDSALYLCASSSMGTSGSTDTQYFGPGTRLTVL.

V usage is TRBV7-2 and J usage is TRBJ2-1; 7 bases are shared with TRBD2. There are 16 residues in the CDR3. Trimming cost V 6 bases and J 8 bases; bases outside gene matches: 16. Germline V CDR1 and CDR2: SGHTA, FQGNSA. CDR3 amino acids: CASRLRGGGSSDEQFF. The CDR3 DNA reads TGTGCCAGCAGACTGCGGGGAGGCGGGAGTTCGGATGAGCAGTTCTTC.

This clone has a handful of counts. The CDR3 reads CASGRDSGINEQYF. CDR3 DNA sequence: TGTGCCAGTGGCCGGGACTCGGGTATTAACGAGCAGTACTTC. The V and J genes are TRBV7-2 and TRBJ2-7, with TRBD2 as a possible D gene (6 bases). V was pared by 9 bases and J by 5 bases, with 20 bases between. This CDR3 region has 14 residues. The V gene's germline CDR1 is SGHTA and CDR2 FQGNSA.